A single sample is the source of the 21 T cell receptor beta chains below, sequenced in a study of blood T cell repertoires in COVID-19 (dated by TCRdb to 2018 to 2020). Library construction relied on the immunoSEQ multiplex PCR assay. TCRdb took this table from immuneACCESS and kept in-frame rearrangements with V and J called. Such tables lack part of the clones; where checked against another copy, unresolved V genes explain under half of the gap, and the rest is unexplained. The sample data list about 11,000 clones, and 75% to 90% of these were observed just once. The ten most abundant clones make up under 6% of the sample. The sample taken for sequencing was peripheral blood. Every receptor here comes from a human donor in a cohort sampled during active COVID-19.

This clone was detected a few times. The chain is built from TRBV19 and TRBJ2-1; D is perhaps TRBD1 (5 bases). The length of the CDR3 is 13 residues. Per germline, CDR1 LNHDA and CDR2 SQIVND (reference sequence). Between the trimmed V and J ends, which lost 8 bases and 4 bases, there was a span of 12 bases. DNA of the CDR3: TGTGCCAGTGGGGCCAGGTCTTACAATGAGCAGTTCTTC. This gives the protein CASGARSYNEQFF.

V gene TRBV4-3 combines with J gene TRBJ2-7; 9 nucleotides agree with TRBD1. Germline V gene sequence: CDR1 LGHNA, CDR2 YSLEER. The CDR3 consists of 15 residues. The V gene end was trimmed by 0 bases and the J gene end by 6 bases; junction bases not matched to a gene: 6. The chain's CDR3 is CASSQDWGQGVEQYF. CDR3 nucleotide sequence: TGCGCCAGCAGCCAAGATTGGGGACAGGGAGTCGAGCAGTACTTC.

Comments on this clone: The same CDR3 is also encoded by other DNA sequences in this sample. The chain couples TRBV25-1 to TRBJ2-3, with TRBD2 identical over 10 bases. The CDR3 contains 16 residues. V gave up 3 bases and J gave up 0 bases; unmatched junction bases: 3. The germline CDR1 and CDR2 sequences are MGHDK and SYGVNS. The CDR3 DNA sequence: TGTGCCAGCAGTGAGGGACTAGCGTTGAGCACAGATACGCAGTATTTT. This encodes CASSEGLALSTDTQYF.

V gene TRBV11-2 combines with J gene TRBJ1-3, with 7 bases lining up with TRBD1. The CDR3 is 16 amino acids. Germline lookup yields CDR1 SGHAT and CDR2 FQNNGV. Trimming at V came to 0 bases and at J to 2 bases, leaving 4 bases not matched to a gene. The CDR3 DNA follows: TGTGCCAGCAGCTTAGATATAGGGGGCACTGGAAACACCATATATTTT. It encodes CASSLDIGGTGNTIYF. Full variable domain (remainder filled in from reference TRBV11-2 and TRBJ1-3): EAGVAQSPRYKIIEKRQSVAFWCNPISGHATLYWYQQILGQGPKLLIQFQNNGVVDDSQLPKDRFSAERLKGVDSTLKIQPAKLEDSAVYLCASSLDIGGTGNTIYFGEGSWLTVV.

The V gene is TRBV19, the J gene TRBJ1-1; a possible D gene is TRBD1 (6 bases). The CDR3 length is 17 residues. Trimming left V 5 bases short and J 0 bases short, with 19 bases between. From germline, CDR1 is LNHDA and CDR2 SQIVND (reference sequence). CDR3 DNA: TGTGCCAGTAGTTCCATAGGGGGATCGACAGTGAACACTGAAGCTTTCTTT. This sequence encodes CASSSIGGSTVNTEAFF.

The J gene is TRBJ2-3, the V gene TRBV6-5; 7 nucleotides align to TRBD2. Germline assignment: CDR1 MNHEY and CDR2 SVGAGI. The V gene end was trimmed by 2 bases and the J gene end by 1 base; junction bases not matched to a gene: 6. CDR3 length: 16 amino acids. As DNA, the CDR3 is TGTGCCAGCAGTTACCGGTCGGGGGGTGGCACAGATACGCAGTATTTT. This encodes CASSYRSGGGTDTQYF.

This clone was seen once. The J gene is TRBJ1-2, the V gene TRBV19; 12 positions match TRBD1. The germline CDR1 and CDR2 sequences are LNHDA and SQIVND (reference sequence). The CDR3 is 14 residues long. V trimming: 6 bases; J trimming: 5 bases; junction bases outside the gene matches: 4. The CDR3 bases are TGTGCCAGTAGGTCGGGACAGGGGGCTTATGGCTACACCTTC. This encodes CASRSGQGAYGYTF. Combining the CDR3 with reference TRBV19 and TRBJ1-2 gives the whole variable domain DGGITQSPKYLFRKEGQNVTLSCEQNLNHDAMYWYRQDPGQGLRLIYYSQIVNDFQKGDIAEGYSVSREKKESFPLTVTSAQKNPTAFYLCASRSGQGAYGYTFGSGTRLTVV.

This CDR3 is CATLIRDYQETQYF. In nucleotides, the CDR3 is TGTGCCACCCTGATTCGGGACTACCAAGAGACCCAGTACTTC. The gene calls are TRBV5-4 and TRBJ2-5; TRBD2 is a possible D gene (6 bases). Germline-derived CDR1 and CDR2 are SGHNT and YYREEE (reference sequence). The CDR3 spans 14 residues. Deletions cut 9 bases from V and 0 bases from J, with 15 bases between.

The chain combines TRBV11-2 with TRBJ2-6; D is possibly TRBD1 (5 bases). Germline-derived CDR1 and CDR2 are SGHAT and FQNNGV. V lost 1 base, J lost 3 bases, and 7 bases lay in between. The CDR3 sequence is 15 residues long. CDR3 sequence reads: CASSLVRGGANVLTF. DNA for the CDR3: TGTGCCAGCAGCTTAGTAAGGGGTGGGGCCAACGTCCTGACTTTC.

The rearrangement uses TRBV5-1 and TRBJ2-1, with TRBD2 as a possible D gene (5 bases). From germline, CDR1 is SGHRS and CDR2 YFSETQ. The CDR3 extends over 15 amino acids. Trimming removed 0 bases from V and 2 bases from J, with 9 bases in between. CDR3 nucleotide sequence: TGCGCCAGCAGCTTGGGGGCTAGCCCCTACAATGAGCAGTTCTTC. It codes for CASSLGASPYNEQFF.

The chain employs TRBV7-9 and TRBJ2-6; 11 bases fit TRBD1. V dropped 11 bases and J dropped 0; count of bases not matched to a gene: 6. Germline values: CDR1 SEHNR, CDR2 FQNEAQ (reference sequence). The CDR3 runs to 16 residues. The CDR3 DNA follows: TGTGCCTACCCGGGACAGGGGGTCTCTGGGGCCAACGTCCTGACTTTC. It encodes CAYPGQGVSGANVLTF.

The J gene is TRBJ2-3, the V gene TRBV29-1; 7 bases are a match to TRBD2. V lost 7 bases to trimming and J lost 2 bases; unmatched junction nucleotides: 6. The CDR3 consists of 13 residues. CDR1 and CDR2 from the germline V gene are SQVTM and ANQGSEA. CDR3 region: CSGRLADTDTQYF. The CDR3 DNA sequence: TGCAGCGGCCGGCTAGCGGACACAGATACGCAGTATTTT.

V and J are TRBV3-1 (or the pseudogene TRBV3-2) and TRBJ2-7, with 9 bases aligning to TRBD2. Germline-derived CDR1 and CDR2 are LGHDT and YNNKEL (reference sequence). The CDR3 spans 15 residues. Trimming took 4 bases from V and 3 from J; bases not matched to a gene: 7. The DNA for the CDR3 is TGTGCCAGCAGCCCCGGGACTAGCAGAGACTACGAGCAGTACTTC. Translating gives CASSPGTSRDYEQYF.

The chain couples TRBV7-2 to TRBJ2-7, with D possibly matching TRBD2 (6 bases). This CDR3 contains 14 residues. The ends were cut back, 5 bases at V and 6 bases at J, with 17 bases in the middle. Germline CDR1 and CDR2: SGHTA and FQGNSA. CDR3 loop: CASSPRRLAREQYF. The DNA of the CDR3 is TGTGCCAGCAGCCCTAGGCGGCTAGCGCGCGAGCAGTACTTC.

The chain uses TRBV7-3 and TRBJ2-5, with D maybe TRBD2 (7 bases). Trimming pared 4 bases from V and 4 bases from J, leaving 19 bases between. Germline V gives CDR1 SGHTA, CDR2 FQGTGA. CDR3 size: 16 residues. CDR3 DNA sequence: TGTGCCAGCAGCTCCCTCGGAGGGGGGGCGGGAGAGACCCAGTACTTC. This codes for CASSSLGGGAGETQYF.

The V call is TRBV2, the J call TRBJ2-7; D may be TRBD2 (5 bases). This CDR3 is 15 amino acids long. V lost 5 bases and J lost 1, with 15 bases in between. The germline V gene has CDR1 SNHLY and CDR2 FYNNEI. In nucleotides, the CDR3 is TGTGCCAGCAGTTCCAGGACGGGAAGTTCCTACGAGCAGTACTTC. Translated: CASSSRTGSSYEQYF.

This clone was seen more than once but under ten times. This chain links TRBV29-1 with TRBJ1-1, with TRBD1 as a possible D gene (5 bases). V lost 6 bases and J lost 6, with 11 bases in between. The germline CDR1 and CDR2 sequences are SQVTM and ANQGSEA. The CDR3 runs to 11 residues. The CDR3 DNA follows: TGCAGCGTACGTCTAGGGGCTGAAGCTTTCTTT. This sequence encodes CSVRLGAEAFF.

The rearrangement links TRBV6-5 to TRBJ1-5; 9 nucleotides align to TRBD1. Trimming cost V 7 bases and J 7 bases; bases outside gene matches: 8. CDR1 and CDR2 from the germline V gene are MNHEY and SVGAGI. The CDR3 loop spans 14 amino acids. The CDR3 DNA is TGTGCCAGCACCTCGGGACAGGGAGGACAGCCCCAGCATTTT. Residues: CASTSGQGGQPQHF.

The rearrangement joins TRBV28 to TRBJ2-1; 10 positions agree with TRBD2. CDR3 size: 14 residues. V dropped 2 bases and J dropped 7; count of bases not matched to a gene: 2. The germline gives CDR1 MDHEN, CDR2 SYDVKM. CDR3 coding DNA: TGTGCCAGCAGTTTAAGCGGGAGGGCGAATGAGCAGTTCTTC. This codes for CASSLSGRANEQFF. Together with reference TRBV28 and TRBJ2-1, the CDR3 gives the full variable domain: DVKVTQSSRYLVKRTGEKVFLECVQDMDHENMFWYRQDPGLGLRLIYFSYDVKMKEKGDIPEGYSVSREKKERFSLILESASTNQTSMYLCASSLSGRANEQFFGPGTRLTVL.

V is TRBV4-2 and J is TRBJ2-2, with D uncertain. The CDR3 runs to 15 residues. V lost 1 base and J 3 bases, leaving 9 bases between the germline ends. Germline values: CDR1 LGHNA, CDR2 YNFKEQ. The CDR3 region has the DNA TGTGCCAGCAGCCAAGTGGGCTGGGACACCGGGGAGCTGTTTTTT. Translated: CASSQVGWDTGELFF.

This sequence joins TRBV28 and TRBJ1-5; perhaps TRBD1 as D (5 bases). Trimming left V 5 bases short and J 9 bases short, with 8 bases between. CDR1 and CDR2 (germline): MDHEN, SYDVKM. The CDR3 spans 11 residues. CDR3 nucleotide sequence: TGTGCCAGCAGTGACAGTCTGCCCCAGCATTTT. Translating gives CASSDSLPQHF.